These 23 T cell receptor beta chains share one sample of origin, sequenced in a study of CD8+CD57+ T cells in acquired aplastic anemia. The template used for profiling TCR beta VDJ and CDR3 was genomic DNA. TCRdb reprocessed the reads via MiXCR and lists one record per CDR3 protein. The repertoire has under 350,000 distinct CDR3 sequences, about 56% of them found once; the top ten carry 8%. Sequencing was carried out using sorted CD4+, CD8+, or CD8+CD57+ T cells (not recorded which) from PBMCs. The receptors originated from a human donor with severe aplastic anemia or a healthy control (not recorded which).

The chain uses TRBV5-8 and TRBJ1-6; 7 bases are shared with TRBD1. The J segment lost 1 base and the V segment lost 1 base, leaving 2 bases of the junction unmatched. Germline V gives CDR1 SGHTS, CDR2 YDEGEE. This CDR3 has 16 amino acids. The CDR3 loop reads CASSLNRGSYNSPLHF. The DNA of the CDR3 is TGTGCCAGCAGCTTGAACAGGGGTTCCTATAATTCACCCCTCCACTTT.

This chain connects TRBV5-1 to TRBJ1-2, with 7 bases aligning to TRBD1. Germline CDR1 is SGHRS and CDR2 is YFSETQ. The CDR3 has 15 residues. With V trimmed by 2 bases and J by 4 bases, 8 bases remained unmatched. Here the CDR3 reads CASSLQWTGAYGYTF. The CDR3 nucleotides read TGCGCCAGCAGCTTACAATGGACAGGAGCCTATGGCTACACCTTC.

With regard to this clonotype: The junction differs from germline at one of its ends, possibly a read error. The chain uses TRBV7-2 and TRBJ2-7; 7 bases fit TRBD2. Germline V gives CDR1 SGHTA, CDR2 FQGNSA. The CDR3 spans 16 residues. The CDR3 loop reads CASSLGLADSSYGQCF. CDR3 DNA sequence: TGTGCCAGCAGCTTGGGGCTAGCGGATAGCTCCTACGGGCAGTGCTTC.

The V and J genes are TRBV5-4 and TRBJ1-6; TRBD1 matches 9 bases. With V trimmed by 1 base and J by 10 bases, 3 bases remained unmatched. The CDR3 loop spans 14 amino acids. Germline loops: CDR1 SGHNT, CDR2 YYREEE (reference sequence). In DNA form, the CDR3 reads TGTGCCAGCAGCTTGAGGACAGGGGAATCACCCCTCCACTTT. Protein product: CASSLRTGESPLHF.

Notes on this clonotype: One end of the junction does not line up with germline, which may come from a read error. The V call is TRBV9, the J call TRBJ2-7; maybe TRBD1 (6 bases). The CDR3 has 13 amino acids. The V gene's germline CDR1 is SGDLS and CDR2 YYNGEE. This CDR3 is CDSSVVGADEQYF. The CDR3 nucleotides are TGTGACAGCAGCGTTGTGGGGGCAGACGAGCAGTACTTC.

This clonotype was seen just once. The CDR3 spells CASNPGTIYGAGEFF. CDR3 coding DNA: TGTGCCAGCAACCCAGGGACAATTTATGGGGCCGGGGAGTTCTTC. The V call is TRBV6-4, the J call TRBJ2-1; D might be TRBD1 (6 bases). V gave up 7 bases and J gave up 14 bases, with 27 bases separating them. The germline V gene encodes CDR1 MRHNA and CDR2 SNTAGT. This CDR3 is 15 amino acids long.

The V gene is TRBV20-1, the J gene TRBJ2-1; tentative D call: TRBD2 (6 bases). Trimming removed 6 bases at V and 10 bases at J, with 13 bases between. Looked up from germline, CDR1 is DFQATT and CDR2 is SNEGSKA (reference sequence). The CDR3 has 11 amino acids. The CDR3 DNA sequence: TGCAGTGCAGTCTGGGGGAGGGAGCAGTTCTTC. Protein sequence: CSAVWGREQFF.

The chain links TRBV24-1 to TRBJ2-5, with D perhaps matching TRBD2 (8 bases). CDR1 is KGHDR, CDR2 SFDVKD, per germline. This CDR3 comprises 16 residues. V gave up 3 bases and J gave up 5 bases, with 18 bases separating them. The CDR3 spells CATSDTGLGGGETQYF. The CDR3 bases are TGTGCCACCAGTGATACGGGACTAGGGGGCGGGGAGACCCAGTACTTC.

This clonotype was observed many times. The chain couples TRBV20-1 to TRBJ2-1; D is unclear. The CDR3 runs to 13 residues. CDR1 is DFQATT, CDR2 SNEGSKA, per germline (reference sequence). V was pared by 7 bases and J by 7 bases, with 17 bases between. CDR3 nucleotide sequence: TGCAGTGAGGCTAGGCCGGGTTTAAATGAGCAGTTCTTC. Translated: CSEARPGLNEQFF.

J is TRBJ2-5 and V is TRBV10-3; possible D gene TRBD2, 6 bases. Trimming pared 8 bases from V and 5 bases from J, leaving 12 bases between. The germline gives CDR1 ENHRY, CDR2 SYGVKD. The CDR3 totals 12 residues. CDR3 loop: CAIGAGGETQYF. For the CDR3, the DNA is TGTGCCATCGGAGCAGGAGGGGAGACCCAGTACTTC.

The sample holds many counts of this clonotype. The chain uses TRBV7-6 and TRBJ2-1, with 9 nucleotides matching TRBD2. V was pared by 1 base and J by 11 bases, with 9 bases of the junction left unmatched. Germline V lookup: CDR1 SGHVS, CDR2 FNYEAQ. The CDR3 covers 15 residues. The CDR3 DNA reads as TGTGCCAGCAGCTTAGGGACGGCTAGCGGGGCGAAGCAGTTCTTC. It specifies CASSLGTASGAKQFF.

This clonotype has only a few counts. This sequence joins TRBV29-1 and TRBJ1-1; a possible D gene is TRBD1 (6 bases). V was shortened by 0 bases and J by 3 bases, with 11 bases between the two germline ends. The germline V gene has CDR1 SQVTM and CDR2 ANQGSEA. The CDR3 totals 14 residues. The CDR3 region has the DNA TGCAGCGTTGAAGAACGGACAGCCCACACTGAAGCTTTCTTT. The encoded protein is CSVEERTAHTEAFF.

The rearrangement uses TRBV7-7 and TRBJ2-5; D is undetermined. The ends were cut back, 4 bases at V and 2 bases at J, with 8 bases in the middle. Germline-derived CDR1 and CDR2 are SSHAT and FNYEAQ (reference sequence). The CDR3 extends over 13 amino acids. The CDR3 DNA reads TGTGCCAGCAGCTCCCTTAGTCAAGAGACCCAGTACTTC. Translating it yields CASSSLSQETQYF.

As concerns this clonotype: A much larger clone lies a single base off, so this may be a read error. The V gene is TRBV19, the J gene TRBJ2-3; TRBD2 aligns across 10 bases. Germline V gene lookup returns CDR1 LNHDA and CDR2 SQIVND (reference sequence). The CDR3 is made up of 15 amino acids. The ends lost 6 bases at V and 1 base at J; junction bases unmatched: 4. CDR3 nucleotide sequence: TGTGCCAGTAGGGAGCGGGGGGGGGGCACAGATACGCAGTATTTT. Translating it yields CASRERGGGTDTQYF.

The V and J genes are TRBV19 and TRBJ1-1, with a weak D call TRBD1 (5 bases). Germline CDR1 reads LNHDA; CDR2 reads SQIVND (reference sequence). This CDR3 contains 14 residues. Trimming shortened V by 3 bases and J by 4 bases, and 12 bases separated the two germline ends. This chain's CDR3 is CASSMKSGSTEAFF. As DNA, the CDR3 is TGTGCCAGTAGTATGAAATCAGGGAGCACTGAAGCTTTCTTT.

DNA for the CDR3: TGCAGTGCTAGAGGGGCCGACGTTGTGAGGGAGACCCAGTACTTC. Encoded protein: CSARGADVVRETQYF. This sequence joins TRBV20-1 and TRBJ2-5, with unresolved D. Germline CDR1 is DFQATT and CDR2 is SNEGSKA (reference sequence). The CDR3 has 15 amino acids. V was pared by 1 base and J by 5 bases, with 17 bases between.

The V gene is TRBV9, the J gene TRBJ1-2; D not certain. Germline lookup yields CDR1 SGDLS and CDR2 YYNGEE. Trimming cost V 7 bases and J 4 bases, with 11 bases left between them. The CDR3 extends over 12 amino acids. For the CDR3, the DNA is TGTGCCAGCCCCCCTATGGTCTATGGCTACACCTTC. Its protein is CASPPMVYGYTF.

The V gene is TRBV2, the J gene TRBJ1-1; perhaps TRBD1 as D (5 bases). From germline, CDR1 is SNHLY and CDR2 FYNNEI. The CDR3 loop spans 13 amino acids. Trimming removed 3 bases at V and 4 bases at J, with 9 bases between. The CDR3 DNA reads as TGTGCCAGCAGTGATGACAGAGGCACTGAAGCTTTCTTT. Encoded protein: CASSDDRGTEAFF.

This clonotype was seen many times. This chain joins TRBV7-9 and TRBJ2-7; 9 bases are a match to TRBD2. The V gene end was trimmed by 5 bases and the J gene end by 0 bases; junction bases not matched to a gene: 8. From germline, CDR1 is SEHNR and CDR2 FQNEAQ (reference sequence). This CDR3 region has 16 residues. CDR3 sequence: CASSPLAGISSYEQYF. The CDR3 coding sequence is TGTGCCAGCAGCCCGCTAGCGGGGATTAGCTCCTACGAGCAGTACTTC.

This chain links TRBV20-1 with TRBJ2-3; perhaps TRBD1 as D (6 bases). Germline V gives CDR1 DFQATT, CDR2 SNEGSKA (reference sequence). V lost 3 bases and J 6 bases, leaving 13 bases between the germline ends. The CDR3 has 13 amino acids. CDR3 residues: CSASRPGEDTQYF. CDR3 DNA: TGCAGTGCTAGTCGACCAGGGGAGGATACGCAGTATTTT.

The chain is built from TRBV7-8 and TRBJ1-1; TRBD1 might be the D (5 bases). Germline V gene lookup returns CDR1 SGHVS and CDR2 FQNEAQ. Trimming cost V 5 bases and J 6 bases, with 13 bases left between them. The CDR3 sequence is 13 residues long. The CDR3 DNA reads TGTGCCAGCAGCACACAGGTGTACGCTGAAGCTTTCTTT. Amino acids: CASSTQVYAEAFF.

The chain is built from TRBV19 and TRBJ2-7, with 8 bases fitting TRBD1. Germline CDR1 and CDR2: LNHDA and SQIVND (reference sequence). This CDR3 is built from 12 residues. V shed 6 bases, J shed 6 bases, and the junction held 4 bases outside the gene matches. The CDR3 nucleotides read TGTGCCAGTAGCAAGACAGGGGTCGAGCAGTACTTC. This gives the protein CASSKTGVEQYF.

This clonotype has just a few counts. The V and J genes are TRBV9 and TRBJ2-7; 8 bases are a match to TRBD1. V shed 4 bases, J shed 2 bases, and the junction held 14 bases outside the gene matches. This CDR3 has 17 amino acids. Germline values: CDR1 SGDLS, CDR2 YYNGEE. CDR3 in amino acids: CASSLGKDRGQPYEQYF. CDR3 sequence (DNA): TGTGCCAGCAGCTTAGGGAAAGACAGGGGCCAACCCTACGAGCAGTACTTC.